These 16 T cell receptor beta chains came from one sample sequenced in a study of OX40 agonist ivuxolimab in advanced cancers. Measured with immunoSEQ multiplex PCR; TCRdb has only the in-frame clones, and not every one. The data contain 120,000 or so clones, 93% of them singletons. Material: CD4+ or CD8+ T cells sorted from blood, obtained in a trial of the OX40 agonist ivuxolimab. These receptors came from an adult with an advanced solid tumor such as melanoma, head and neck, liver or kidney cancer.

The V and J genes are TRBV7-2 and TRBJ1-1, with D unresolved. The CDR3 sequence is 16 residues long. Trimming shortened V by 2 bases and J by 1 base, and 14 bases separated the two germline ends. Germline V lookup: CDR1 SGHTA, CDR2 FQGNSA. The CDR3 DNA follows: TGTGCCAGCAGCTTAATGGGAAACACCGGGAACACTGAAGCTTTCTTT. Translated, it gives CASSLMGNTGNTEAFF.

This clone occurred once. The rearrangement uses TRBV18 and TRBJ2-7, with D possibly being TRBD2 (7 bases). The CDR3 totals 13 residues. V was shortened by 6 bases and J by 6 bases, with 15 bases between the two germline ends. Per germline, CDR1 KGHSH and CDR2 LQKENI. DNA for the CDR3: TGTGCCAGCTCTACTGGAGGGGGGGTCGAGCAGTACTTC. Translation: CASSTGGGVEQYF. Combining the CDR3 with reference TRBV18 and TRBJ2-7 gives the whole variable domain NAGVMQNPRHLVRRRGQEARLRCSPMKGHSHVYWYRQLPEEGLKFMVYLQKENIIDESGMPKERFSAEFPKEGPSILRIQQVVRGDSAAYFCASSTGGGVEQYFGPGTRLTVT.

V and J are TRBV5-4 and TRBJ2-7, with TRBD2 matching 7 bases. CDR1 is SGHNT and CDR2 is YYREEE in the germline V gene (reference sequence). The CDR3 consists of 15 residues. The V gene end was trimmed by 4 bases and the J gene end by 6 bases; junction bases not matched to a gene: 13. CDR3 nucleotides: TGTGCCAGCAGCCCGACCTCGGCGGGAGAGTTCGAGCAGTACTTC. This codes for CASSPTSAGEFEQYF. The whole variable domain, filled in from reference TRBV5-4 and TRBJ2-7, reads ETGVTQSPTHLIKTRGQQVTLRCSSQSGHNTVSWYQQALGQGPQFIFQYYREEENGRGNFPPRFSGLQFPNYSSELNVNALELDDSALYLCASSPTSAGEFEQYFGPGTRLTVT.

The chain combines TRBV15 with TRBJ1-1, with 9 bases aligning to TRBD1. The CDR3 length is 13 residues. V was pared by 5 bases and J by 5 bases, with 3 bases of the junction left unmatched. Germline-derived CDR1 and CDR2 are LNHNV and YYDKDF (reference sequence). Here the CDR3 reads CATSGTGRTEAFF. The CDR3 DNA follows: TGTGCCACCAGCGGGACAGGGAGGACTGAAGCTTTCTTT.

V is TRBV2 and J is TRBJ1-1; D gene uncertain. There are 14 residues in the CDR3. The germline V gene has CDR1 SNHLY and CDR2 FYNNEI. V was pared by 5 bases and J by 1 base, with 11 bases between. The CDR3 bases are TGTGCCAGCAGTAGGGTAGGGTCGAACACTGAAGCTTTCTTT. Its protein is CASSRVGSNTEAFF. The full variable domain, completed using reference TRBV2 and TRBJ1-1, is EPEVTQTPSHQVTQMGQEVILRCVPISNHLYFYWYRQILGQKVEFLVSFYNNEISEKSEIFDDQFSVERPDGSNFTLKIRSTKLEDSAMYFCASSRVGSNTEAFFGQGTRLTVV.

The CDR3 DNA is TGTGCCAGCAGGCCCTCTGCAGACTATGGCTACACCTTC. This gives the protein CASRPSADYGYTF. The chain uses TRBV28 and TRBJ1-2; no definite D call. This CDR3 has 13 residues. Germline V CDR1 and CDR2: MDHEN, SYDVKM. Trimming cost V 6 bases and J 3 bases, with 11 bases left between them.

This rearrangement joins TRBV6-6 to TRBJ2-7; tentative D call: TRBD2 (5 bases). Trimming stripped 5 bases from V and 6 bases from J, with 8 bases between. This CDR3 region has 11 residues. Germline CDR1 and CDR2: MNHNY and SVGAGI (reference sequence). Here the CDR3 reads CASSLRAEQYF. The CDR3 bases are TGTGCCAGCAGTCTGAGGGCCGAGCAGTACTTC.

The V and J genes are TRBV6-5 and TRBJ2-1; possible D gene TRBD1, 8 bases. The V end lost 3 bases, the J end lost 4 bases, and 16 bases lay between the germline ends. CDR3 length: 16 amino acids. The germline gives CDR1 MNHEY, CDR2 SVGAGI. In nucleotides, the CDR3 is TGTGCCAGCAGTTATCCAACAGGGGGGGGTTACAATGAGCAGTTCTTC. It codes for CASSYPTGGGYNEQFF.

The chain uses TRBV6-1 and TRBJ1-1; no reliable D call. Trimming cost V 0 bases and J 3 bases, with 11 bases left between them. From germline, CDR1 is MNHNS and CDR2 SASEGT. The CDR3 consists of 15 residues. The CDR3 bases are TGTGCCAGCAGTGAAGCTGGAAGTGGGTACACTGAAGCTTTCTTT. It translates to CASSEAGSGYTEAFF.

In DNA, the CDR3 is TGTGCCAGCAGTTCACCGGGGAGGGGTAGGACTAATGAAAAACTGTTTTTT. It encodes CASSSPGRGRTNEKLFF. This chain connects TRBV27 to TRBJ1-4, with D perhaps matching TRBD1 (5 bases). This CDR3 is built from 17 residues. Germline CDR1 MNHEY, CDR2 SMNVEV (reference sequence). V was clipped by 4 bases and J by 2 bases, with 17 bases between them.

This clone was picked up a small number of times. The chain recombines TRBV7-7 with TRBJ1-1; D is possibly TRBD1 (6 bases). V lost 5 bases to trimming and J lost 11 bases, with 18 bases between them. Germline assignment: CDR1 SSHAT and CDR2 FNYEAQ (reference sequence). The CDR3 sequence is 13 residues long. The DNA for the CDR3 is TGTGCCAGCAGCCTTAAAGGGGGATCCCCGGCTTTCTTT. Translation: CASSLKGGSPAFF.

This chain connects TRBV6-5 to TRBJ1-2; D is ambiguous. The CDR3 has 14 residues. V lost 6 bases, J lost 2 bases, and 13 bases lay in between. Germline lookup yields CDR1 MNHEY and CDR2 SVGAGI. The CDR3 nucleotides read TGTGCCAGCAGATACACAACGGGAAACTATGGCTACACCTTC. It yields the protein CASRYTTGNYGYTF.

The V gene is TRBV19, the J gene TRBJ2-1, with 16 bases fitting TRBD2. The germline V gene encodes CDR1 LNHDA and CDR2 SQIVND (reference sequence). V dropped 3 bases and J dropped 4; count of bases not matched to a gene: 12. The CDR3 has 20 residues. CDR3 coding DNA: TGTGCCAGTAGTATTTTTTCCCCGGGGACTAGCGGGAGGGGGTACAATGAGCAGTTCTTC. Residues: CASSIFSPGTSGRGYNEQFF.

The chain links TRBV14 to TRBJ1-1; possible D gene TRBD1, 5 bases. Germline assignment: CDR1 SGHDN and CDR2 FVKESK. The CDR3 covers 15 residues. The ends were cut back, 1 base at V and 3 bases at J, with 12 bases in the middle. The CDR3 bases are TGTGCCAGCAGCCAAGTATGGGGCCACCACACTGAAGCTTTCTTT. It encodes CASSQVWGHHTEAFF.

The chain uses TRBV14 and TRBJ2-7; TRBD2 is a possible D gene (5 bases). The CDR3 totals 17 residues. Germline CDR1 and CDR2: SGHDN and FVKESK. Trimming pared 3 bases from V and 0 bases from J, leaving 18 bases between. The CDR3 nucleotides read TGTGCCAGCAGCCACCCCCGGCTCCGTGGGAGCTCCTACGAGCAGTACTTC. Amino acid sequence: CASSHPRLRGSSYEQYF.

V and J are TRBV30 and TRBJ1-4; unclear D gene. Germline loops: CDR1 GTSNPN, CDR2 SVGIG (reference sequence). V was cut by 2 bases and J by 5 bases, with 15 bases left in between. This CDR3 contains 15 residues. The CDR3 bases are TGTGCCTGGAGTCGAGTGTCGGGCCCGAATGAAAAACTGTTTTTT. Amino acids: CAWSRVSGPNEKLFF. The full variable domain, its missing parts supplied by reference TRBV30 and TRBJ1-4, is SQTIHQWPATLVQPVGSPLSLECTVEGTSNPNLYWYRQAAGRGLQLLFYSVGIGQISSEVPQNLSASRPQDRQFILSSKKLLLSDSGFYLCAWSRVSGPNEKLFFGSGTQLSVL.